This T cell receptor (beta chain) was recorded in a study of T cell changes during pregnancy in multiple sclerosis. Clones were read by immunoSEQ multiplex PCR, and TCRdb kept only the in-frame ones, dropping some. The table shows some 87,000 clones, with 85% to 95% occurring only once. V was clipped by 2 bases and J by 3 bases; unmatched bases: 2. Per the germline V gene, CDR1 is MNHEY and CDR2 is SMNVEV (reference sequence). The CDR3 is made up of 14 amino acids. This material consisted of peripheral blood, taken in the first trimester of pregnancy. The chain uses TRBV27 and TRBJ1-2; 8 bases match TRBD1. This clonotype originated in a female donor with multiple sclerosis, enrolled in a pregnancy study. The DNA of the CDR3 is TGTGCCAGCAGTTTAGACAGGGGATACTATGGCTACACCTTC. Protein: CASSLDRGYYGYTF.